Listed below are T cell receptor beta chains from one sample, sequenced in a study of T cell changes during pregnancy in multiple sclerosis. Assay: immunoSEQ multiplex PCR; the TCRdb copy retains only in-frame clones and omits some. Of around 84,000 clones detected, approximately 93% appear once; the ten largest clones hold about 1%. Sequencing used peripheral blood, obtained in the second trimester of pregnancy. The receptor set was obtained from a female donor in good health, enrolled as a control in a pregnancy study. CDR3s include the opening cysteine and the closing phenylalanine or tryptophan. D genes are given only for firm matches. Expanded clones are given a class, and other clones once, few, many or no size at all.

TRBJ2-1	-	TRBD2	TRBV10-2	14	CASTWGLDLNEQFF	TGCGCCAGCACGTGGGGACTAGATCTCAATGAGCAGTTCTTC
TRBJ2-3	once	TRBD2	TRBV27	13	CASSWGGADTQYF	TGTGCCAGCAGTTGGGGGGGAGCAGATACGCAGTATTTT
TRBJ1-4	-	-	TRBV5-1	13	CASKTATNEKLFF	TGCGCCAGCAAAACAGCAACTAATGAAAAACTGTTTTTT
TRBJ1-1	-	-	TRBV2	12	CASSEPYTEAFF	TGTGCCAGCAGTGAACCTTACACTGAAGCTTTCTTT
TRBJ2-5	-	-	TRBV7-2	15	CASSFGGSLQETQYF	TGTGCCAGCAGCTTTGGGGGGAGCCTTCAAGAGACCCAGTACTTC
TRBJ2-3	-	TRBD1	TRBV6-6	14	CASSSYRGQDTQYF	TGTGCCAGCAGTTCTTACAGGGGGCAAGATACGCAGTATTTT
TRBJ2-7	-	-	TRBV7-9	14	CASSSHLTNYEQYF	TGTGCCAGCAGCTCACACCTTACTAACTACGAGCAGTACTTC
TRBJ2-5	-	-	TRBV1	18	CTSSPREVLAGIQETQYF	TGCACCAGCAGCCCCAGAGAGGTCCTAGCGGGAATTCAAGAGACCCAGTACTTC
TRBJ2-1	once	-	TRBV20-1	10	CSASSNEQFF	TGCAGTGCTAGTAGCAATGAGCAGTTCTTC
TRBJ1-4	once	TRBD1	TRBV2	15	CAGNRDRTTNEKLFF	TGTGCCGGAAACCGGGACAGAACAACTAATGAAAAACTGTTTTTT
TRBJ1-1	-	-	TRBV6-1	14	CASRLWGMNTEAFF	TGTGCCAGCAGGCTATGGGGCATGAACACTGAAGCTTTCTTT
TRBJ2-7	-	TRBD2	TRBV4-1	19	CASSQGGSSGVPSAYEQYF	TGCGCCAGCAGCCAAGGGGGGTCTAGCGGGGTTCCATCCGCCTACGAGCAGTACTTC
TRBJ1-5	-	-	TRBV7-6	16	CASSSRTAPSNQPQHF	TGTGCCAGCAGCTCCCGGACAGCACCTAGCAATCAGCCCCAGCATTTT
TRBJ1-2	-	-	TRBV6-4	15	CASSDSYGQLYGYTF	TGTGCCAGCAGTGACTCCTACGGACAGCTCTATGGCTACACCTTC
TRBJ1-2	-	-	TRBV6-5	14	CASSRAGSPRGYTF	TGTGCCAGCAGCCGAGCGGGAAGTCCTCGTGGCTACACCTTC
TRBJ1-2	-	-	TRBV19	11	CASPANYGYTF	TGTGCCAGCCCAGCTAACTATGGCTACACCTTC
TRBJ2-7	-	TRBD2	TRBV29-1	13	CSVLSGRGYEQYF	TGCAGCGTTCTATCCGGGAGGGGGTACGAGCAGTACTTC
TRBJ1-2	-	TRBD1	TRBV6-5	16	CASSYLTGGDNYGYTF	TGTGCCAGCAGTTACCTAACAGGGGGGGATAACTATGGCTACACCTTC
TRBJ2-2	-	-	TRBV9	15	CASSVGLKSPGELFF	TGTGCCAGCAGCGTTGGACTGAAGAGTCCCGGGGAGCTGTTTTTT
TRBJ1-1	once	-	TRBV5-1	14	CASSFTQPGTEAFF	TGCGCCAGCAGCTTTACACAGCCAGGGACTGAAGCTTTCTTT
TRBJ1-5	-	-	TRBV5-1	14	CASSLYSGGQPQHF	TGCGCCAGCAGCTTGTATTCGGGGGGACAGCCCCAGCATTTT